This T cell receptor (beta chain) came from a study of blood T cell repertoires in COVID-19. Using immunoSEQ multiplex PCR, the repertoire was profiled, and TCRdb retains in-frame clones only, with some absent. The data hold 60,000 to 65,000 clones, with roughly 84% observed a single time. Losses at the gene ends were 4 bases for V and 6 bases for J; bases not matched to a gene: 5. This CDR3 is built from 14 residues. Germline values: CDR1 MNHEY, CDR2 SMNVEV (reference sequence). This rearrangement joins TRBV27 to TRBJ1-5; TRBD1 aligns across 8 bases. This sequence originates from a man aged 50-59 years with COVID-19, enrolled during active disease. Sample: peripheral blood. CDR3 residues: CASSYGQGRQPQHF. The CDR3 nucleotides are TGTGCCAGCAGTTATGGACAGGGCCGTCAGCCCCAGCATTTT.